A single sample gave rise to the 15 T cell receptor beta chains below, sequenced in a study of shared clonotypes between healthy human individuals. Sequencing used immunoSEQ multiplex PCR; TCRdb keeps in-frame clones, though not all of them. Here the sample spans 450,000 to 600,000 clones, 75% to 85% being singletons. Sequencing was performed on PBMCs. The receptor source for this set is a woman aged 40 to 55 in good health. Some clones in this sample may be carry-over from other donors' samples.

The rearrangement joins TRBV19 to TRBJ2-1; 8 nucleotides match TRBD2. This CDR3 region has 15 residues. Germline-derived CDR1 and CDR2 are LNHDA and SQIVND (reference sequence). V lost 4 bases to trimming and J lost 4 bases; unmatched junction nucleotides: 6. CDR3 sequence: CASSTNLAGYNEQFF. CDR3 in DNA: TGTGCCAGTAGTACGAATTTAGCGGGGTACAATGAGCAGTTCTTC.

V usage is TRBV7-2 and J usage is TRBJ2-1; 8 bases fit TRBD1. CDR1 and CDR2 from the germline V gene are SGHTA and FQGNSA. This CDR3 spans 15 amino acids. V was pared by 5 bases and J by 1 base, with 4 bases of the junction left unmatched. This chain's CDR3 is CASSQTGGSYNEQFF. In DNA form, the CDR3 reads TGTGCCAGCAGCCAAACAGGGGGGTCCTACAATGAGCAGTTCTTC.

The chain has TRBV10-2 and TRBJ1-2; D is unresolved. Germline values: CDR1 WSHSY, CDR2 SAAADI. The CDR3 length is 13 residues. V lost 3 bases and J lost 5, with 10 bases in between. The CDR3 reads CASSEGWEYGYTF. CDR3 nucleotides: TGCGCCAGCAGTGAAGGTTGGGAATATGGCTACACCTTC.

The CDR3 reads CASSLLQSGNTIYF. As DNA, the CDR3 is TGTGCCAGCAGCTTACTACAATCTGGAAACACCATATATTTT. The chain couples TRBV11-2 to TRBJ1-3; D not resolved. Germline values: CDR1 SGHAT, CDR2 FQNNGV. V shed 2 bases and J shed 1 base, with 6 bases lying between them. The CDR3 is made up of 14 amino acids.

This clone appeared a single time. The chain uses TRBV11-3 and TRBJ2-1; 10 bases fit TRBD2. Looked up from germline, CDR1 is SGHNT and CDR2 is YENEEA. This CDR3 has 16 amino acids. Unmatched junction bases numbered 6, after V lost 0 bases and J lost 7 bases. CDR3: CASSLDLAGVRNEQFF. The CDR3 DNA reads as TGTGCCAGCAGCTTAGATCTAGCGGGAGTAAGAAATGAGCAGTTCTTC.

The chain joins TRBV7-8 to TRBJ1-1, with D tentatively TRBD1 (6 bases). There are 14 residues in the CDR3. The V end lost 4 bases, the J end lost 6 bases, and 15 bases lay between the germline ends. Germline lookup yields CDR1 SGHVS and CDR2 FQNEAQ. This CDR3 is CASSWATGRSEAFF. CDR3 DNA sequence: TGTGCCAGCAGCTGGGCGACAGGCAGGTCTGAAGCTTTCTTT. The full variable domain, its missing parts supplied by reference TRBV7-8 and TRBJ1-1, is GAGVSQSPRYKVAKRGQDVALRCDPISGHVSLFWYQQALGQGPEFLTYFQNEAQLDKSGLPSDRFFAERPEGSVSTLKIQRTQQEDSAVYLCASSWATGRSEAFFGQGTRLTVV.

The CDR3 DNA is TGCAGCACTAAACACAGGGGTGCAGATACGCAGTATTTT. Protein: CSTKHRGADTQYF. The rearrangement uses TRBV29-1 and TRBJ2-3, with 7 bases that match TRBD1. The CDR3 spans 13 residues. V shed 8 bases, J shed 4 bases, and the junction held 9 bases outside the gene matches. Germline CDR1 reads SQVTM; CDR2 reads ANQGSEA.

Written as DNA, the CDR3 is TGTGCCAGCAGTGACGCAGGGAGGCCTAATGAAAAACTGTTTTTT. Protein product: CASSDAGRPNEKLFF. The chain is built from TRBV25-1 and TRBJ1-4, with D perhaps TRBD1 (5 bases). Germline V gene data show CDR1 as MGHDK and CDR2 as SYGVNS. The CDR3 runs to 15 residues. Trimming stripped 3 bases from V and 3 bases from J, with 11 bases between. Filled out from reference TRBV25-1 and TRBJ1-4, the complete variable domain reads EADIYQTPRYLVIGTGKKITLECSQTMGHDKMYWYQQDPGMELHLIHYSYGVNSTEKGDLSSESTVSRIRTEHFPLTLESARPSHTSQYLCASSDAGRPNEKLFFGSGTQLSVL.

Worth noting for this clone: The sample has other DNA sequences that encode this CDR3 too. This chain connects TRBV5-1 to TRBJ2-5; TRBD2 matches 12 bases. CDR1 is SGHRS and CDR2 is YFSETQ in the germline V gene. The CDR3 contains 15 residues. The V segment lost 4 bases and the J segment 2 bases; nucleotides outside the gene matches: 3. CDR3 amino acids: CASSPGLAGQETQYF. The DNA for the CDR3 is TGCGCCAGCAGCCCCGGACTAGCGGGACAAGAGACCCAGTACTTC. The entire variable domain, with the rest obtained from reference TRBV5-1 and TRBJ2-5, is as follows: KAGVTQTPRYLIKTRGQQVTLSCSPISGHRSVSWYQQTPGQGLQFLFEYFSETQRNKGNFPGRFSGRQFSNSRSEMNVSTLELGDSALYLCASSPGLAGQETQYFGPGTRLLVL.

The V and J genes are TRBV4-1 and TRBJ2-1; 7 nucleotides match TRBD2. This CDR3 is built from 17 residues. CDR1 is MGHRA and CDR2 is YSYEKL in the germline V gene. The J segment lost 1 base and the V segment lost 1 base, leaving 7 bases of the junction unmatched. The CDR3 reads CASSQGLTSRSYNEQFF. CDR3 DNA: TGCGCCAGCAGCCAAGGGCTGACTAGCAGATCCTACAATGAGCAGTTCTTC.

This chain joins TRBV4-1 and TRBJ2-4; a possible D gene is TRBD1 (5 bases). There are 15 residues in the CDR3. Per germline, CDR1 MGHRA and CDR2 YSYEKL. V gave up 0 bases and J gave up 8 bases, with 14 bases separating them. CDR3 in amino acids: CASSQEWTMHDIQYF. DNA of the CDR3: TGCGCCAGCAGCCAAGAATGGACAATGCATGACATTCAGTACTTC.

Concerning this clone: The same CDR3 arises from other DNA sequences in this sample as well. CDR3 nucleotides: TGTGCCAGCAGCTGGGAGGACACAGGCGGAGCCTACGAGCAGTACTTC. It specifies CASSWEDTGGAYEQYF. J is TRBJ2-7 and V is TRBV5-5; tentative D call: TRBD2 (6 bases). The CDR3 is 16 residues long. The V gene lost 3 bases and the J gene lost 2 bases, with 18 bases spanning the gap. Germline V gene data show CDR1 as SGHKS and CDR2 as YYEKEE (reference sequence).

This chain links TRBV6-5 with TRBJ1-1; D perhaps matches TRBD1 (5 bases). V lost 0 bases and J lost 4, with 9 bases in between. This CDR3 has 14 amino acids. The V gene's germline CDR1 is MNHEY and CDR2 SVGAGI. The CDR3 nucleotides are TGTGCCAGCAGTTACTCCATGGGACCCACTGAAGCTTTCTTT. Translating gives CASSYSMGPTEAFF.

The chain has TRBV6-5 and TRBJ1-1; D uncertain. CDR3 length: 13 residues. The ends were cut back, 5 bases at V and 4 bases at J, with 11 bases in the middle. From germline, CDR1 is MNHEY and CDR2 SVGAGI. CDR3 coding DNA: TGTGCCAGCAGTCCTAGGGTTGCCACTGAAGCTTTCTTT. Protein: CASSPRVATEAFF.

CDR3 DNA: TGTGCCAGCAGTCGGATAGCGGGAGCGACAGATACGCAGTATTTT. Protein product: CASSRIAGATDTQYF. The rearrangement uses TRBV6-5 and TRBJ2-3, with 9 positions matching TRBD2. The J segment lost 3 bases and the V segment lost 5 bases, leaving 6 bases of the junction unmatched. The V gene's germline CDR1 is MNHEY and CDR2 SVGAGI. The CDR3 contains 15 residues.